This T cell receptor (beta chain) was documented in a study of OX40 agonist ivuxolimab in advanced cancers. As for the study in general: The dose of intravenous ivuxolimab that patients received every 2 weeks ranged from 0.01 to 10 mg/kg.

Study-level points and caveats: At 0.1 to 3.0 mg/kg, CD4+ and CD8+ blood T cells expanded clonally by week 6.

The table came from immunoSEQ multiplex PCR; TCRdb's copy has only in-frame clones and leaves some out. The table lists some 65,000 clones, 89% of them singletons. About this clone itself: The antigen remains undetermined.

Blood samples were obtained at baseline, cycle 4 day 1, and cycle 7 day 1. The CDR3 runs 13 residues. Trimming cost V 6 bases and J 1 base, with 6 bases left between them. Germline-derived CDR1 and CDR2 are MNHNS and SASEGT. The genes are TRBV6-1 and TRBJ2-2; D uncertain. This clonotype was sampled from an adult with an advanced solid tumor such as melanoma, head and neck, liver or kidney cancer. Source: CD4+ or CD8+ T cells sorted from blood, taken in a trial of the OX40 agonist ivuxolimab. CDR3 coding DNA: TGTGCCAGCAGACGACAGAACACCGGGGAGCTGTTTTTT. Translated: CASRRQNTGELFF.